The 4 T cell receptor beta chains listed next were all sequenced from one sample in a study of shared clonotypes between healthy human individuals. Here immunoSEQ multiplex PCR was the method, and the copy in TCRdb shows in-frame clones only, minus some. The sample records almost 750,000 clones, 72% being singletons. The sequencing sample was made of memory CD4+ T cells sorted from blood. Subset of the sample: CD45RA-negative fraction. All receptors derive from a woman in her twenties or thirties in good health.

The table lists this clone with a few counts. The V gene is TRBV5-6, the J gene TRBJ1-2; 9 nucleotides match TRBD1. The CDR3 covers 14 residues. The trim removed 0 bases at V and 5 bases at J, leaving 2 bases unmatched. Germline values: CDR1 SGHDT, CDR2 YYEEEE. CDR3: CASSLGGTGYGYTF. CDR3 in DNA: TGTGCCAGCAGCTTGGGCGGGACAGGGTATGGCTACACCTTC. Full variable domain (missing parts from reference TRBV5-6 and TRBJ1-2): DAGVTQSPTHLIKTRGQQVTLRCSPKSGHDTVSWYQQALGQGPQFIFQYYEEEERQRGNFPDRFSGHQFPNYSSELNVNALLLGDSALYLCASSLGGTGYGYTFGSGTRLTVV.

This sequence joins TRBV10-1 and TRBJ1-1; D remains ambiguous. CDR1 WNHNN and CDR2 SYGVQD come from the germline V gene (reference sequence). Trimming pared 0 bases from V and 1 base from J, leaving 18 bases between. This CDR3 comprises 18 residues. The CDR3 nucleotides read TGCGCCAGCAGTGAGTCGAGGGAAACTACCGGGTGGAACACTGAAGCTTTCTTT. Translated: CASSESRETTGWNTEAFF.

V gene TRBV18 combines with J gene TRBJ2-3; D might be TRBD1 (5 bases). The CDR3 extends over 16 amino acids. V lost 2 bases and J 0 bases, leaving 12 bases between the germline ends. CDR1 is KGHSH, CDR2 LQKENI, per germline. In nucleotides, the CDR3 is TGTGCCAGCTCACCAATTCAGGGCACTAGCACAGATACGCAGTATTTT. It specifies CASSPIQGTSTDTQYF.

The V and J genes are TRBV30 and TRBJ2-1, with TRBD2 matching 7 bases. Germline CDR1 reads GTSNPN; CDR2 reads SVGIG (reference sequence). Trimming at V came to 3 bases and at J to 11 bases, leaving 10 bases not matched to a gene. CDR3 length equals 13 residues. This CDR3 reads CAWSGLGGEKQFF. CDR3 DNA sequence: TGTGCCTGGAGCGGACTTGGGGGGGAGAAGCAGTTCTTC.